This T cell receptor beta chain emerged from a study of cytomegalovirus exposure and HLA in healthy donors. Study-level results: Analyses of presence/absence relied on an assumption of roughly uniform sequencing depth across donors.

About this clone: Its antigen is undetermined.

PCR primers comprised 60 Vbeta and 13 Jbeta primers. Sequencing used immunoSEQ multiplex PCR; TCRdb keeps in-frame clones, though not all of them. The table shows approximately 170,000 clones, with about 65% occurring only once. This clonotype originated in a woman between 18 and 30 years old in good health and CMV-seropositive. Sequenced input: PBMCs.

The CDR3 DNA reads as TGTGCCAGCAGCTTCCTGGCCGGCGACTGGCGCGATCTGTCGGCCCAGCATTTT. Protein: CASSFLAGDWRDLSAQHF. This rearrangement joins TRBV5-6 to TRBJ1-5; D ambiguous. Per germline, CDR1 SGHDT and CDR2 YYEEEE. The CDR3 spans 18 residues. V was trimmed by 2 bases and J by 11 bases, leaving 29 bases between them.